This T cell receptor beta chain was recorded in a study of cytomegalovirus exposure and HLA in healthy donors. The assay was immunoSEQ multiplex PCR, and TCRdb's table has in-frame clones only and misses some. The sample holds over 200,000 clones, around 80% seen once. V lost 7 bases and J 7 bases, leaving 10 bases between the germline ends. The germline CDR1 and CDR2 sequences are GTSNPN and SVGIG (reference sequence). This CDR3 spans 11 amino acids. Material: PBMCs. The J gene is TRBJ1-4, the V gene TRBV30; D remains ambiguous. The TCR was taken from a young woman in good health and CMV-seropositive. CDR3 residues: CASSTAEKLFF. CDR3 coding DNA: TGTGCCTCCAGTACGGCTGAAAAACTGTTTTTT.